This T cell receptor beta chain was found in a study of blood T cell repertoires in COVID-19. Data came from immunoSEQ multiplex PCR; TCRdb stores just in-frame clones and leaves some out. The table records around 160,000 clones, 80% of them present only once. The CDR3 spans 16 residues. Germline CDR1 and CDR2: MDHEN and SYDVKM. V was pared by 5 bases and J by 3 bases, with 16 bases between. The chain employs TRBV28 and TRBJ2-2; possible D gene TRBD1, 7 bases. Sequenced material: peripheral blood. The TCR comes from a man aged 55-75 years with active or convalescent COVID-19. The DNA for the CDR3 is TGTGCCAGCAGTCCTGACGGCAGGGGGGACACCGGGGAGCTGTTTTTT. It yields the protein CASSPDGRGDTGELFF.